This is a list of T cell receptor beta chains from one sample in a study of T-cell memory formation after mild COVID-19. TCRdb re-derived calls from the 5' RACE reads in MiXCR, one entry per CDR3 protein. The repertoire holds 470,000 or so distinct CDR3 sequences, with under 20% as singletons. Sequencing input: PBMCs or a T cell subset sorted from them (not recorded which). These receptors were obtained from a man in his late teens or twenties who had mild COVID-19 (a few samples of this study predate the infection). Cell type and time point are not known. Each CDR3 is given with its conserved first and last residue. Each record gives: J gene, clone size, D gene, V gene, CDR3 protein, CDR3 DNA. D genes are given only for firm matches. Only part of the rows carry a size: once, few, many, or a class if the clone is expanded.

j_gene: TRBJ2-3
abundance: NA
d_gene: NA
v_gene: TRBV11-2
CDR3aa: CASSHVGRRTDTQYF
CDR3nt: TGTGCCAGCAGCCACGTGGGACGTAGGACAGATACGCAGTATTTT

j_gene: TRBJ2-3
abundance: many
d_gene: NA
v_gene: TRBV12-3/TRBV12-4
CDR3aa: CASSQDYNTDTQYF
CDR3nt: TGTGCCAGCAGTCAAGACTATAACACAGATACGCAGTATTTT

j_gene: TRBJ2-5
abundance: NA
d_gene: NA
v_gene: TRBV6-5
CDR3aa: CASSFQGPETQYF
CDR3nt: TGTGCCAGCAGCTTTCAGGGCCCAGAGACCCAGTACTTC

j_gene: TRBJ2-1
abundance: NA
d_gene: NA
v_gene: TRBV5-1
CDR3aa: CASSVSGTAVLNEQFF
CDR3nt: TGCGCCAGCAGCGTCTCCGGGACGGCGGTTCTGAATGAGCAGTTCTTC

j_gene: TRBJ2-5
abundance: NA
d_gene: NA
v_gene: TRBV7-9
CDR3aa: CASSYRDQETQYF
CDR3nt: TGTGCCAGCAGCTACAGGGACCAAGAGACCCAGTACTTC

j_gene: TRBJ2-5
abundance: NA
d_gene: TRBD2
v_gene: TRBV4-1
CDR3aa: CASSQVERGLETQYF
CDR3nt: TGCGCCAGCAGCCAAGTTGAGCGGGGGCTGGAGACCCAGTACTTC

j_gene: TRBJ2-4
abundance: NA
d_gene: NA
v_gene: TRBV20-1
CDR3aa: CSPLQSAQYF
CDR3nt: TGCAGTCCTCTACAGTCGGCTCAGTACTTC

j_gene: TRBJ2-3
abundance: few
d_gene: TRBD2
v_gene: TRBV6-2/TRBV6-3
CDR3aa: CASSYSMASGNTDTQYF
CDR3nt: TGTGCCAGCAGTTACTCGATGGCTAGCGGGAACACAGATACGCAGTATTTT

j_gene: TRBJ1-3
abundance: NA
d_gene: TRBD1
v_gene: TRBV9
CDR3aa: CASSVRDRAHSGNTIYF
CDR3nt: TGTGCCAGCAGCGTGAGGGACAGGGCTCACTCTGGAAACACCATATATTTT

j_gene: TRBJ2-7
abundance: NA
d_gene: NA
v_gene: TRBV5-1
CDR3aa: CASTWSSAVSYEQYF
CDR3nt: TGCGCCAGCACTTGGTCTTCGGCAGTATCCTACGAGCAGTACTTC

j_gene: TRBJ1-2
abundance: NA
d_gene: NA
v_gene: TRBV27
CDR3aa: CASSRSGTRPGDYGYTF
CDR3nt: TGTGCCAGCAGTAGATCCGGGACAAGGCCAGGGGACTATGGCTACACCTTC

j_gene: TRBJ2-5
abundance: NA
d_gene: TRBD2
v_gene: TRBV5-1
CDR3aa: CASSLEGLATQYF
CDR3nt: TGCGCCAGCAGTCTGGAGGGACTAGCGACCCAGTACTTC

j_gene: TRBJ1-2
abundance: few
d_gene: NA
v_gene: TRBV7-9
CDR3aa: CASSPTADGYTF
CDR3nt: TGTGCCAGCAGCCCTACCGCGGATGGCTACACCTTC

j_gene: TRBJ2-1
abundance: NA
d_gene: TRBD1
v_gene: TRBV20-1
CDR3aa: CSAPATGYVDDQFF
CDR3nt: TGCAGTGCTCCTGCGACAGGGTATGTGGATGATCAGTTCTTC

j_gene: TRBJ1-6
abundance: few
d_gene: NA
v_gene: TRBV7-2
CDR3aa: CASSLALGWDNSPLHF
CDR3nt: TGTGCCAGCAGCTTAGCCCTGGGGTGGGATAATTCACCCCTCCACTTT

j_gene: TRBJ2-2
abundance: NA
d_gene: TRBD2
v_gene: TRBV23-1
CDR3aa: CASSQSRTGGPHTGELFF
CDR3nt: TGCGCCAGCAGTCAATCGCGCACGGGGGGGCCTCACACCGGGGAGCTGTTTTTT

j_gene: TRBJ2-5
abundance: NA
d_gene: TRBD2
v_gene: TRBV7-6
CDR3aa: CASSPQWLAGEETQYF
CDR3nt: TGTGCCAGCAGCCCCCAATGGCTAGCGGGGGAAGAGACCCAGTACTTC

j_gene: TRBJ2-3
abundance: few
d_gene: TRBD1
v_gene: TRBV25-1
CDR3aa: CASSGKGTAVTDTQYF
CDR3nt: TGTGCCAGCAGTGGAAAGGGGACAGCGGTCACAGATACGCAGTATTTT

j_gene: TRBJ2-7
abundance: NA
d_gene: NA
v_gene: TRBV7-7
CDR3aa: CASSLFTGPSYEQYF
CDR3nt: TGTGCCAGCAGCTTATTTACAGGGCCCTCCTACGAGCAGTACTTC

j_gene: TRBJ1-2
abundance: NA
d_gene: NA
v_gene: TRBV4-1
CDR3aa: CASSLIPLRQTTNYGYTF
CDR3nt: TGCGCCAGCAGCCTTATTCCCCTCAGGCAGACAACCAACTATGGCTACACCTTC

j_gene: TRBJ1-5
abundance: few
d_gene: NA
v_gene: TRBV20-1
CDR3aa: CSARLEGQGNQPQHF
CDR3nt: TGCAGTGCTAGATTAGAGGGACAAGGCAATCAGCCCCAGCATTTT

j_gene: TRBJ2-1
abundance: NA
d_gene: NA
v_gene: TRBV7-6
CDR3aa: CASSETGGRNYNEQFF
CDR3nt: TGTGCCAGCAGCGAGACCGGCGGACGGAACTACAATGAGCAGTTCTTC

j_gene: TRBJ1-2
abundance: few
d_gene: NA
v_gene: TRBV20-1
CDR3aa: CSAEGDYRGYTF
CDR3nt: TGCAGTGCCGAGGGGGACTACAGGGGCTACACCTTC

j_gene: TRBJ2-2
abundance: few
d_gene: NA
v_gene: TRBV7-3
CDR3aa: CASSLGQHTGELFF
CDR3nt: TGTGCCAGCAGCTTAGGGCAGCACACCGGGGAGCTGTTTTTT

j_gene: TRBJ2-1
abundance: NA
d_gene: NA
v_gene: TRBV5-5
CDR3aa: CASSLRDILILGSYNEQFF
CDR3nt: TGTGCCAGCAGCTTGCGGGACATTCTAATCTTAGGCTCCTACAATGAGCAGTTCTTC

j_gene: TRBJ1-1
abundance: NA
d_gene: NA
v_gene: TRBV4-1
CDR3aa: CASSQGGQFTEAFF
CDR3nt: TGCGCCAGCAGCCAAGGCGGGCAGTTCACTGAAGCTTTCTTT

j_gene: TRBJ1-2
abundance: NA
d_gene: NA
v_gene: TRBV20-1
CDR3aa: CSARDLGGGYGYTF
CDR3nt: TGCAGTGCTAGAGATCTGGGGGGCGGCTATGGCTACACCTTC

j_gene: TRBJ2-1
abundance: few
d_gene: NA
v_gene: TRBV7-2
CDR3aa: CASSLLGSHNEQFF
CDR3nt: TGTGCCAGCAGCTTATTGGGTAGCCACAATGAGCAGTTCTTC

j_gene: TRBJ2-1
abundance: NA
d_gene: TRBD2
v_gene: TRBV9
CDR3aa: CASSRSGGAIDNEQFF
CDR3nt: TGTGCCAGCAGCCGTAGCGGGGGGGCTATAGACAATGAGCAGTTCTTC

j_gene: TRBJ1-4
abundance: NA
d_gene: NA
v_gene: TRBV25-1
CDR3aa: CASRDGTRDEKLFF
CDR3nt: TGTGCCAGCAGGGACGGGACACGGGATGAAAAACTGTTTTTT

j_gene: TRBJ2-2
abundance: few
d_gene: NA
v_gene: TRBV20-1
CDR3aa: CSARDDRITGELFF
CDR3nt: TGCAGTGCTAGAGACGACCGGATCACCGGGGAGCTGTTTTTT

j_gene: TRBJ1-6
abundance: many
d_gene: NA
v_gene: TRBV7-2
CDR3aa: CASSSWTPREGSPLHF
CDR3nt: TGTGCCAGCAGCTCTTGGACACCCCGCGAGGGGTCACCCCTCCACTTT

j_gene: TRBJ1-4
abundance: NA
d_gene: NA
v_gene: TRBV5-6
CDR3aa: CASSSKKDRRAVLF
CDR3nt: TGTGCCAGCAGCTCTAAAAAGGACCGTCGCGCGGTCCTATTT

j_gene: TRBJ2-1
abundance: few
d_gene: NA
v_gene: TRBV18
CDR3aa: CASSPWGSEQFF
CDR3nt: TGTGCCAGCTCACCTTGGGGGAGTGAGCAGTTCTTC

j_gene: TRBJ2-7
abundance: few
d_gene: NA
v_gene: TRBV10-3
CDR3aa: CAISEGEYEQYF
CDR3nt: TGTGCCATCAGTGAAGGTGAATACGAGCAGTACTTC

j_gene: TRBJ2-3
abundance: many
d_gene: NA
v_gene: TRBV12-3/TRBV12-4
CDR3aa: CASQMSTDTQYF
CDR3nt: TGTGCCAGCCAGATGAGCACAGATACGCAGTATTTT

j_gene: TRBJ1-1
abundance: few
d_gene: NA
v_gene: TRBV4-2
CDR3aa: CASSANGAKSTEAFF
CDR3nt: TGTGCCAGCAGCGCTAACGGGGCTAAATCCACTGAAGCTTTCTTT

j_gene: TRBJ1-2
abundance: NA
d_gene: NA
v_gene: TRBV4-2
CDR3aa: CASSPRGGTGYTF
CDR3nt: TGTGCCAGCAGCCCCCGCGGAGGGACTGGCTACACCTTC

j_gene: TRBJ2-7
abundance: NA
d_gene: TRBD2
v_gene: TRBV20-1
CDR3aa: CSAPIEQRGPYEQYF
CDR3nt: TGCAGTGCCCCCATCGAACAGCGGGGTCCCTACGAGCAGTACTTC

j_gene: TRBJ2-1
abundance: few
d_gene: NA
v_gene: TRBV12-3/TRBV12-4
CDR3aa: CASTLGTLGREQFF
CDR3nt: TGTGCCAGCACCTTGGGGACACTGGGACGGGAGCAGTTCTTC

j_gene: TRBJ2-4
abundance: few
d_gene: NA
v_gene: TRBV27
CDR3aa: CASSFLGSEGKNIQYF
CDR3nt: TGTGCCAGCAGTTTTTTGGGATCGGAAGGGAAAAACATTCAGTACTTC

j_gene: TRBJ2-3
abundance: many
d_gene: NA
v_gene: TRBV5-1
CDR3aa: CASSLEDRRGADTQYF
CDR3nt: TGCGCCAGCAGCTTGGAAGACAGGAGGGGGGCAGATACGCAGTATTTT

j_gene: TRBJ1-1
abundance: few
d_gene: NA
v_gene: TRBV3-1
CDR3aa: CASSQDWGAGTEAFF
CDR3nt: TGTGCCAGCAGCCAAGATTGGGGGGCCGGGACTGAAGCTTTCTTT

j_gene: TRBJ2-5
abundance: NA
d_gene: NA
v_gene: TRBV20-1
CDR3aa: CSARDQAVEETQYF
CDR3nt: TGCAGTGCTAGAGATCAGGCGGTCGAAGAGACCCAGTACTTC

j_gene: TRBJ2-7
abundance: NA
d_gene: NA
v_gene: TRBV6-5
CDR3aa: CASSQAPPPAEQYF
CDR3nt: TGTGCCAGCAGTCAGGCTCCCCCACCGGCCGAGCAGTACTTC

j_gene: TRBJ1-1
abundance: few
d_gene: NA
v_gene: TRBV7-9
CDR3aa: CASSLPDLDTEAFF
CDR3nt: TGTGCCAGCAGCTTACCCGACCTGGACACTGAAGCTTTCTTT

j_gene: TRBJ2-5
abundance: NA
d_gene: TRBD2
v_gene: TRBV20-1
CDR3aa: CSALSPGLAGEVWETQYF
CDR3nt: TGCAGTGCTCTCTCGCCCGGACTAGCGGGGGAAGTTTGGGAGACCCAGTACTTC

j_gene: TRBJ2-4
abundance: NA
d_gene: NA
v_gene: TRBV6-1
CDR3aa: CASSVQTQGTKNIQYF
CDR3nt: TGTGCCAGCAGTGTCCAAACCCAGGGAACCAAAAACATTCAGTACTTC

j_gene: TRBJ1-1
abundance: NA
d_gene: NA
v_gene: TRBV5-4
CDR3aa: CASRFGGAEAFF
CDR3nt: TGTGCCAGCAGGTTTGGGGGCGCTGAAGCTTTCTTT

j_gene: TRBJ2-7
abundance: NA
d_gene: NA
v_gene: TRBV7-9
CDR3aa: CASSFQGFGDEQYF
CDR3nt: TGTGCCAGCAGCTTTCAGGGTTTTGGCGACGAGCAGTACTTC

j_gene: TRBJ2-7
abundance: NA
d_gene: TRBD2
v_gene: TRBV7-2
CDR3aa: CASSYSGGLRSEQYF
CDR3nt: TGTGCCAGCAGCTATAGCGGGGGCCTAAGGTCCGAGCAGTACTTC